This T cell receptor (beta chain) was recovered during a study of blood T cell repertoires in COVID-19. For the study at large: The analysed material was cDNA or gDNA that came from T cells, B-cell-depleted T cells, or PBMCs.

The germline gives CDR1 MNHEY, CDR2 SVGAGI. The CDR3 is 16 residues long. V lost 0 bases to trimming and J lost 8 bases; unmatched junction nucleotides: 11. Original analysis: Amplification of reference gene primers provided the estimated nucleated cell counts. Using immunoSEQ multiplex PCR, the repertoire was profiled, and TCRdb retains in-frame clones only, with some absent. The DNA was the basis for D and trimming; V, J and clone size are from that table. The table records over 250,000 clones, 83% of them present only once. The clonotype was recovered from a woman in her fifties or sixties who had recovered from COVID-19. Sequencing input: peripheral blood. V and J are TRBV6-5 and TRBJ1-2; 8 bases line up with TRBD1. CDR3 loop: CASSYSKTGASNGYTF. CDR3 nucleotides: TGTGCCAGCAGTTACTCGAAGACAGGGGCCTCCAACGGCTACACCTTC.